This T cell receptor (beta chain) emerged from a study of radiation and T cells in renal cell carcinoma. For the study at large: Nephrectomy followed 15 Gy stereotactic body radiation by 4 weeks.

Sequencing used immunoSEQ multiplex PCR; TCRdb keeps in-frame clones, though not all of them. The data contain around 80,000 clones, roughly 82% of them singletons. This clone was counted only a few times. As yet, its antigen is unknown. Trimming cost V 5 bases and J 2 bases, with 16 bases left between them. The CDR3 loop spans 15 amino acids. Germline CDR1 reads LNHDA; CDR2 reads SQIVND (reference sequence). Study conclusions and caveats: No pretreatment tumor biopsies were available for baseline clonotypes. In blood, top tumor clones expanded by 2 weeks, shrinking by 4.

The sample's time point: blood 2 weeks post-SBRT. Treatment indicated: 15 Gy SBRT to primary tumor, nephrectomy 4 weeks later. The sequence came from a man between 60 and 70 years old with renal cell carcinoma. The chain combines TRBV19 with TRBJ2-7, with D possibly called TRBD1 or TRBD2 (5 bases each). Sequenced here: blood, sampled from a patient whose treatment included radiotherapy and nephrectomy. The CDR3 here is CASSLGLAATYEQYF. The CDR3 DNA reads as TGTGCCAGTAGTCTGGGGCTAGCTGCAACCTACGAGCAGTACTTC. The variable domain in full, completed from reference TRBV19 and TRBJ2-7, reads DGGITQSPKYLFRKEGQNVTLSCEQNLNHDAMYWYRQDPGQGLRLIYYSQIVNDFQKGDIAEGYSVSREKKESFPLTVTSAQKNPTAFYLCASSLGLAATYEQYFGPGTRLTVT.